These 22 T cell receptor beta chains came from one sample sequenced in a study of T cells in localized non-small cell lung cancer (dated by TCRdb to 2018 to 2021). The library was built by means of the immunoSEQ multiplex PCR assay. The immuneACCESS repertoire file appears here via TCRdb, limited to in-frame rearrangements. These files lack a portion of the clones; in checked studies, under half of the deficit traces to unresolved V genes, and the cause of the others is not known. The sample table records 15,000 to 25,000 clones; around 90% of these occur just once. 4% to 5% of the sample rests with the top ten. The source was peripheral blood, collected before any cancer treatment. Receptor source: a male donor at least 60 years old with stage I squamous cell lung carcinoma.

V is TRBV2 and J is TRBJ1-2; no clear D. CDR1 and CDR2 from the germline V gene are SNHLY and FYNNEI. CDR3 size: 15 residues. V was trimmed by 2 bases and J by 0 bases, leaving 10 bases between them. The CDR3 coding sequence is TGTGCCAGCAGTGAAAGCGGGTTTCCTAACTATGGCTACACCTTC. It specifies CASSESGFPNYGYTF.

This sequence joins TRBV6-6 and TRBJ2-7; TRBD2 might be the D (5 bases). The CDR3 is 12 amino acids. V shed 8 bases and J shed 7 bases, with 15 bases lying between them. The germline V gene encodes CDR1 MNHNY and CDR2 SVGAGI (reference sequence). The CDR3 spells CASARGREEQYF. The CDR3 nucleotides are TGTGCCAGCGCCCGAGGGAGAGAAGAGCAGTACTTC.

This rearrangement joins TRBV7-2 to TRBJ1-2; D perhaps matches TRBD1 (5 bases). Germline CDR1 is SGHTA and CDR2 is FQGNSA. The CDR3 contains 14 residues. Trimming removed 5 bases from V and 4 bases from J, with 14 bases in between. The CDR3 DNA reads TGTGCCAGCAGCCCTCAGGGCAAAGCCTATGGCTACACCTTC. Its protein is CASSPQGKAYGYTF. The whole variable domain, remainder taken from reference TRBV7-2 and TRBJ1-2, is GAGVSQSPSNKVTEKGKDVELRCDPISGHTALYWYRQSLGQGLEFLIYFQGNSAPDKSGLPSDRFSAERTGGSVSTLTIQRTQQEDSAVYLCASSPQGKAYGYTFGSGTRLTVV.

The V gene is TRBV13, the J gene TRBJ2-3; no firm D call. The CDR3 has 12 residues. From germline, CDR1 is PRHDT and CDR2 FYEKMQ (reference sequence). V lost 5 bases and J lost 2, with 5 bases in between. The CDR3 loop is CASSGDTDTQYF. DNA of the CDR3: TGTGCCAGCAGCGGTGACACAGATACGCAGTATTTT. Using reference TRBV13 and TRBJ2-3 for the parts outside the CDR3, the full variable domain is AAGVIQSPRHLIKEKRETATLKCYPIPRHDTVYWYQQGPGQDPQFLISFYEKMQSDKGSIPDRFSAQQFSDYHSELNMSSLELGDSALYFCASSGDTDTQYFGPGTRLTVL.

The rearrangement uses TRBV5-1 and TRBJ1-4; no clear D. V lost 0 bases, J lost 5 bases, and 14 bases lay in between. The CDR3 has 16 residues. Germline loops: CDR1 SGHRS, CDR2 YFSETQ. The CDR3 region is CASSLEPGRSNEKLFF. CDR3 nucleotide sequence: TGCGCCAGCAGCTTGGAACCTGGGAGATCCAATGAAAAACTGTTTTTT.

In its sample, this clone was seen once. The J gene is TRBJ2-1, the V gene TRBV5-4; TRBD2 matches 10 bases. CDR3 length equals 15 residues. Trimming removed 0 bases from V and 6 bases from J; junction bases left unmatched: 3. Germline loops: CDR1 SGHNT, CDR2 YYREEE (reference sequence). CDR3: CASSLDLAGANEQFF. The CDR3 region has the DNA TGTGCCAGCAGCTTGGATCTAGCGGGAGCCAATGAGCAGTTCTTC.

This chain links TRBV7-2 with TRBJ1-5; TRBD1 agrees at 7 bases. With 3 bases clipped from V and 7 bases from J, the junction kept 12 bases outside the gene matches. The germline CDR1 and CDR2 sequences are SGHTA and FQGNSA. This CDR3 is built from 16 residues. CDR3 bases: TGTGCCAGCAGCTTCTCTTGGGGCCAGGGGGGCCAGCCCCAGCATTTT. Translation: CASSFSWGQGGQPQHF.

The V gene is TRBV5-1, the J gene TRBJ1-2; 7 bases match TRBD1. The CDR3 loop spans 13 amino acids. With V trimmed by 1 base and J by 7 bases, 4 bases remained unmatched. The germline CDR1 and CDR2 sequences are SGHRS and YFSETQ. The CDR3 nucleotides are TGCGCCAGCAGCTTGAGGGCAGGGGGTGGCTACACCTTC. Protein product: CASSLRAGGGYTF. The variable domain in full, completed from reference TRBV5-1 and TRBJ1-2, reads KAGVTQTPRYLIKTRGQQVTLSCSPISGHRSVSWYQQTPGQGLQFLFEYFSETQRNKGNFPGRFSGRQFSNSRSEMNVSTLELGDSALYLCASSLRAGGGYTFGSGTRLTVV.

The chain employs TRBV12-5 and TRBJ2-3; 7 positions agree with TRBD1. Germline V gene sequence: CDR1 LGHNT, CDR2 FRNRAP. V lost 2 bases to trimming and J lost 3 bases; unmatched junction nucleotides: 11. The CDR3 sequence is 17 residues long. The DNA for the CDR3 is TGTGCTAGTGGTTTGAACGTTAGGGACAGACGGACAGATACGCAGTATTTT. Translated, it gives CASGLNVRDRRTDTQYF.

CDR3 sequence reads: CASRLTGLETQYF. The CDR3, as DNA: TGTGCCAGCAGATTGACAGGGCTGGAGACCCAGTACTTC. The V gene is TRBV27, the J gene TRBJ2-5; 7 positions match TRBD1. With V trimmed by 6 bases and J by 5 bases, 6 bases remained unmatched. The germline V gene has CDR1 MNHEY and CDR2 SMNVEV (reference sequence). This CDR3 comprises 13 residues.

The rearrangement joins TRBV11-1 to TRBJ1-1; D perhaps matches TRBD1 (5 bases). Germline CDR1 SGHAT, CDR2 FQDESV (reference sequence). The CDR3 has 12 amino acids. The V and J ends lost 1 base and 7 bases respectively, with 7 bases between them. The CDR3 sequence is CASSLGTGEAFF. CDR3 DNA sequence: TGTGCCAGCAGCTTAGGCACAGGTGAAGCTTTCTTT. Combining the CDR3 with reference TRBV11-1 and TRBJ1-1 gives the whole variable domain EAEVAQSPRYKITEKSQAVAFWCDPISGHATLYWYRQILGQGPELLVQFQDESVVDDSQLPKDRFSAERLKGVDSTLKIQPAELGDSAMYLCASSLGTGEAFFGQGTRLTVV.

V and J are TRBV19 and TRBJ1-1; the match to TRBD1 covers 8 bases. CDR1 and CDR2 from the germline V gene are LNHDA and SQIVND (reference sequence). The CDR3 consists of 13 residues. The V gene end was trimmed by 6 bases and the J gene end by 6 bases; junction bases not matched to a gene: 6. The CDR3: CASRKRQGPEAFF. In DNA, the CDR3 is TGTGCCAGTAGGAAAAGACAGGGGCCTGAAGCTTTCTTT.

The chain joins TRBV5-1 to TRBJ2-3; D is possibly TRBD1 (5 bases). The V end was cut by 0 bases, the J end by 0 bases, with 17 bases between. Germline assignment: CDR1 SGHRS and CDR2 YFSETQ. CDR3 length: 18 amino acids. The CDR3 DNA sequence: TGCGCCAGCAGCTTGGCCCTACAGGCAGGCGCTAGCACAGATACGCAGTATTTT. Translating gives CASSLALQAGASTDTQYF.

This chain joins TRBV7-2 and TRBJ1-1; the D is unclear. Between the trimmed V and J ends, which lost 4 bases and 6 bases, there was a span of 15 bases. Germline assignment: CDR1 SGHTA and CDR2 FQGNSA. The CDR3 has 14 residues. The CDR3 loop is CASSSSGAGAEAFF. The CDR3 DNA is TGTGCCAGCAGCTCCTCCGGAGCCGGGGCTGAAGCTTTCTTT.

The gene calls are TRBV5-4 and TRBJ2-7, with 7 bases identical to TRBD1. Germline V gene data show CDR1 as SGHNT and CDR2 as YYREEE (reference sequence). The junction had 6 bases not matched to a gene; V was cut back by 4 bases and J by 2 bases. The CDR3 spans 14 residues. The CDR3 DNA sequence: TGTGCCAGCAGCCCCGGACAGGAAACCTACGAGCAGTACTTC. Its protein product is CASSPGQETYEQYF. The full variable domain, in which reference TRBV5-4 and TRBJ2-7 provide the parts outside the CDR3, is ETGVTQSPTHLIKTRGQQVTLRCSSQSGHNTVSWYQQALGQGPQFIFQYYREEENGRGNFPPRFSGLQFPNYSSELNVNALELDDSALYLCASSPGQETYEQYFGPGTRLTVT.

CDR3 DNA sequence: TGTGCCAGTAGTATCCCGGGGGCGGTACTCAATGAGCAGTTCTTC. Translated: CASSIPGAVLNEQFF. The chain recombines TRBV19 with TRBJ2-1; D tentatively reads TRBD1 or TRBD2 (6 bases each). Germline assignment: CDR1 LNHDA and CDR2 SQIVND (reference sequence). CDR3 length: 15 residues. With 3 bases removed from V and 6 bases from J, the gap between germline ends came to 15 bases.

CDR3 nucleotides: TGCAGTGGGACCCCCTACGAGCAGTACTTC. This codes for CSGTPYEQYF. This chain uses TRBV20-1 with TRBJ2-7; D is unclear. Trimming cost V 7 bases and J 2 bases, with 6 bases left between them. Germline V gene data show CDR1 as DFQATT and CDR2 as SNEGSKA (reference sequence). The CDR3 has 10 amino acids.

The genes are TRBV7-2 and TRBJ2-7; D unclear. The CDR3 has 14 residues. With 7 bases removed from V and 1 base from J, the gap between germline ends came to 14 bases. CDR1 is SGHTA, CDR2 FQGNSA, per germline. DNA of the CDR3: TGTGCCAGCACCCCTCTAAGGAATTCCTACGAGCAGTACTTC. Amino acid sequence: CASTPLRNSYEQYF.

This chain uses TRBV19 with TRBJ1-1; D gene ambiguous. V dropped 1 base and J dropped 1 base, with 4 bases sitting between them. The CDR3 length is 13 residues. CDR1 LNHDA and CDR2 SQIVND come from the germline V gene (reference sequence). Here the CDR3 DNA reads TGTGCCAGTAGTATAGGGCAGAACACTGAAGCTTTCTTT. Translating gives CASSIGQNTEAFF.

The CDR3 sequence is CATDSNYGYTF. CDR3 nucleotides: TGTGCCACCGATTCTAACTATGGCTACACCTTC. The V gene is TRBV28, the J gene TRBJ1-2; D ambiguous. The length of the CDR3 is 11 residues. The V end lost 10 bases, the J end lost 0 bases, and 6 bases lay between the germline ends. The germline gives CDR1 MDHEN, CDR2 SYDVKM.

This chain links TRBV11-2 with TRBJ2-3; 7 bases match TRBD1. Per the germline V gene, CDR1 is SGHAT and CDR2 is FQNNGV. V was clipped by 4 bases and J by 0 bases; unmatched bases: 4. The CDR3 has 15 amino acids. As DNA, the CDR3 is TGTGCCAGCAGCTCTCACAGGGGTAGCACAGATACGCAGTATTTT. Amino acid sequence: CASSSHRGSTDTQYF.

V usage is TRBV2 and J usage is TRBJ2-1, with 12 bases lining up with TRBD2. Trimming took 6 bases from V and 7 from J; bases not matched to a gene: 7. CDR1 SNHLY and CDR2 FYNNEI come from the germline V gene. CDR3 length equals 15 residues. CDR3 DNA sequence: TGTGCCAGCAGCCTAGCGGGAGGGCCCGTGAATGAGCAGTTCTTC. Its translation: CASSLAGGPVNEQFF.